This T cell receptor (beta chain) was documented in a study of blood T cells in healthy people across ages. Study-level results: Among T cells, TCR beta diversity per million cells dropped roughly linearly as age rose.

Through a sample-barcoded 5' primer and a J-beta primer mix, a second PCR was run for 7 to 11 cycles. Carrying 12 random nucleotides, a template-switch adaptor labeled each individual cDNA molecule. TCRdb redid the calling of the 5' RACE reads with MiXCR, one entry per CDR3 protein. This sample yields some 1.1 million distinct CDR3 sequences, of which 35% to 40% are seen a single time; about 12% belongs to the top ten. A word on this clonotype: The antigen remains unidentified.

The donors, healthy Caucasians from Russia, were aged roughly 6 to 90. CDR3 length: 12 amino acids. The V and J ends lost 2 bases and 9 bases respectively, with 11 bases between them. V usage is TRBV12-3 or TRBV12-4 and J usage is TRBJ2-7; possibly TRBD1 for D (6 bases). This sequence originates from a man aged 18 to 30 in good health. Sequenced input: blood. In DNA, the CDR3 is TGTGCCAGCAGTTTAAGGGGGATTGTGCAGTACTTC. Encoded protein: CASSLRGIVQYF.